A single sample is the source of the 21 T cell receptor beta chains below, sequenced in a study of blood T cell repertoires in COVID-19. TCRdb keeps only in-frame clones here, not all; method: immunoSEQ multiplex PCR. The sample lists approximately 480,000 clones, roughly nine tenths occurring once. Specimen: peripheral blood. These receptor sequences come from a man aged 18 to 29 with COVID-19, enrolled during active disease.

The chain couples TRBV2 to TRBJ1-4, with D unclear. The CDR3 covers 14 residues. Germline CDR1 and CDR2: SNHLY and FYNNEI. Trimming removed 0 bases from V and 8 bases from J, with 10 bases in between. The CDR3 loop reads CASSEAGVVEKLFF. CDR3 DNA sequence: TGTGCCAGCAGTGAAGCGGGAGTAGTCGAAAAACTGTTTTTT.

J is TRBJ2-1 and V is TRBV11-3, with TRBD1 identical over 9 bases. The J segment lost 7 bases and the V segment lost 4 bases, leaving 11 bases of the junction unmatched. Germline V gene sequence: CDR1 SGHNT, CDR2 YENEEA. The CDR3 length is 16 residues. This chain's CDR3 is CASSSTGTGPGNEQFF. The CDR3 nucleotides read TGTGCCAGCAGCTCAACCGGGACAGGGCCGGGAAATGAGCAGTTCTTC.

The CDR3 is CATSDNRVPSSQAFF. The CDR3, as DNA: TGTGCCACCAGTGACAACCGGGTTCCTAGTAGTCAAGCTTTCTTT. The rearrangement joins TRBV24-1 to TRBJ1-1, with no clear D. V shed 4 bases and J shed 9 bases, with 20 bases lying between them. From germline, CDR1 is KGHDR and CDR2 SFDVKD. The CDR3 consists of 15 residues.

The V and J genes are TRBV5-4 and TRBJ1-4, with 9 bases that match TRBD1. The CDR3 runs to 15 residues. V lost 0 bases to trimming and J lost 5 bases; unmatched junction nucleotides: 2. Germline-derived CDR1 and CDR2 are SGHNT and YYREEE (reference sequence). The CDR3 loop reads CASSLADRGNEKLFF. The CDR3 nucleotides read TGTGCCAGCAGCTTGGCCGACAGGGGGAATGAAAAACTGTTTTTT.

V usage is TRBV30 and J usage is TRBJ2-7, with no clear D. The CDR3 spans 12 residues. Germline V CDR1 and CDR2: GTSNPN, SVGIG (reference sequence). The ends were cut back, 2 bases at V and 2 bases at J, with 7 bases in the middle. DNA of the CDR3: TGTGCCTGGAGTCGACAAGCCTACGAGCAGTACTTC. Translating it yields CAWSRQAYEQYF.

About this clone: At one end, the junction sequence differs from germline, possibly due to a read error. This chain uses TRBV5-6 with TRBJ2-3; 8 nucleotides line up with TRBD2. Germline CDR1 SGHDT, CDR2 YYEEEE. This CDR3 is built from 13 residues. CDR3 protein: CASSFFGGLDSHF. The DNA for the CDR3 is TGTGCCAGCAGCTTTTTTGGGGGACTAGACTCCCATTTT.

The V and J genes are TRBV7-3 and TRBJ2-3; the match to TRBD2 covers 11 bases. Germline-derived CDR1 and CDR2 are SGHTA and FQGTGA. This CDR3 spans 17 amino acids. V shed 5 bases, J shed 1 base, and the junction held 8 bases outside the gene matches. The CDR3 DNA is TGTGCCAGCAGCCCCTTCGGGACTAGCGGCCGCACAGATACGCAGTATTTT. This encodes CASSPFGTSGRTDTQYF.

V gene TRBV5-1 combines with J gene TRBJ2-3, with a weak D call TRBD2 (6 bases). The CDR3 loop spans 16 amino acids. CDR1 and CDR2 (germline): SGHRS, YFSETQ. The germline V and J ends were trimmed by 4 bases and 1 base, with 16 bases remaining between them. CDR3 bases: TGCGCCAGCAGCCCGGGTGGGGCTAGCGGCACAGATACGCAGTATTTT. It encodes CASSPGGASGTDTQYF.

This clone was seen at least ten times. V is TRBV12-3 or TRBV12-4 and J is TRBJ1-6, with TRBD1 matching over 7 bases. The V and J ends lost 6 bases and 7 bases, in that order; junction bases with no gene match: 3. This CDR3 contains 13 residues. The CDR3 nucleotides are TGTGCCAGCAGACGGGACAGAAATTCACCCCTCCACTTT. Translation: CASRRDRNSPLHF.

This sequence joins TRBV9 and TRBJ2-5; a possible D gene is TRBD2 (5 bases). Trimming left V 4 bases short and J 5 bases short, with 18 bases between. The CDR3 runs 15 residues. Germline values: CDR1 SGDLS, CDR2 YYNGEE. As DNA, the CDR3 is TGTGCCAGCAGCCCCTCCCTTTATGGGGAGGAGACCCAGTACTTC. Protein sequence: CASSPSLYGEETQYF.

The chain links TRBV7-3 to TRBJ2-2, with 8 nucleotides matching TRBD1. The CDR3 loop spans 14 amino acids. Germline V gene lookup returns CDR1 SGHTA and CDR2 FQGTGA. The V and J ends lost 5 bases and 6 bases, in that order; junction bases with no gene match: 5. The CDR3 reads CASSPMTGAGELFF. DNA for the CDR3: TGTGCCAGCAGCCCCATGACAGGGGCCGGGGAGCTGTTTTTT.

This chain connects TRBV21-1 to TRBJ2-3; the table's D call of TRBD1 was not tested on the DNA. TRBV21-1 is termed a pseudogene. CDR3 length: 17 residues. The DNA of the CDR3 is TGTGCCAGCAGCAAAGCGCTCGGCAGGGCCCTCACAGATACGCAGTATTTT. Translating gives CASSKALGRALTDTQYF.

The J gene is TRBJ2-2, the V gene TRBV3-1 (or the pseudogene TRBV3-2), with TRBD2 matching over 7 bases. With 3 bases clipped from V and 0 bases from J, the junction kept 10 bases outside the gene matches. Germline assignment: CDR1 LGHDT and CDR2 YNNKEL (reference sequence). The CDR3 has 18 residues. CDR3 DNA sequence: TGTGCCAGCAGCCAGGTTACGGCTAGCGGCGCGAACACCGGGGAGCTGTTTTTT. Translation gives CASSQVTASGANTGELFF.

The chain recombines TRBV15 with TRBJ1-1; no clear D. Germline loops: CDR1 LNHNV, CDR2 YYDKDF (reference sequence). V was cut by 0 bases and J by 7 bases, with 9 bases left in between. The CDR3 loop spans 13 amino acids. CDR3 in amino acids: CATSRDLRSEAFF. The CDR3 DNA sequence: TGTGCCACCAGCAGAGATCTGAGGAGTGAAGCTTTCTTT.

The CDR3 reads CASSKLAGEQYF. CDR3 in DNA: TGTGCCAGCAGCAAACTAGCGGGGGAGCAGTACTTC. The chain joins TRBV11-3 to TRBJ2-7; 10 bases line up with TRBD2. The CDR3 consists of 12 residues. The germline V gene encodes CDR1 SGHNT and CDR2 YENEEA. With V trimmed by 5 bases and J by 7 bases, 2 bases remained unmatched.

The rearrangement uses TRBV6-5 and TRBJ1-5; D may be TRBD1 (5 bases). Germline CDR1 is MNHEY and CDR2 is SVGAGI. CDR3 length: 14 amino acids. V gave up 6 bases and J gave up 0 bases, with 9 bases separating them. Here the CDR3 reads CASRKGHSNQPQHF. As DNA, the CDR3 is TGTGCCAGCAGGAAGGGGCATAGCAATCAGCCCCAGCATTTT.

Here the CDR3 DNA reads TGTGCCAGCGGCAAACAGGGGGCCAGCAATCAGCCCCAGCATTTT. It encodes CASGKQGASNQPQHF. The chain has TRBV6-5 and TRBJ1-5; 9 positions agree with TRBD1. The CDR3 is 15 amino acids. V shed 8 bases, J shed 1 base, and the junction held 6 bases outside the gene matches. From germline, CDR1 is MNHEY and CDR2 SVGAGI.

The chain joins TRBV11-2 to TRBJ2-5, with D perhaps TRBD2 (5 bases). The V gene lost 5 bases and the J gene lost 2 bases, with 9 bases spanning the gap. This CDR3 spans 13 amino acids. From germline, CDR1 is SGHAT and CDR2 FQNNGV. The CDR3 here is CASSPGTQETQYF. In DNA, the CDR3 is TGTGCCAGCAGCCCGGGAACTCAAGAGACCCAGTACTTC.

The genes are TRBV5-1 and TRBJ2-7, with 13 bases identical to TRBD2. Losses at the gene ends were 5 bases for V and 3 bases for J; bases not matched to a gene: 5. The CDR3 has 15 amino acids. CDR1 and CDR2 from the germline V gene are SGHRS and YFSETQ. Here the CDR3 DNA reads TGCGCCAGCAGGAGAGGGACTAGCGGGATCTACGAGCAGTACTTC. It codes for CASRRGTSGIYEQYF.

The chain is built from TRBV7-9 and TRBJ2-1; 9 bases agree with TRBD1. Trimming took 5 bases from V and 10 from J; bases not matched to a gene: 9. The CDR3 is 14 amino acids. Germline V gives CDR1 SEHNR, CDR2 FQNEAQ (reference sequence). DNA for the CDR3: TGTGCCAGCAGCCCTGGACAGGGGCAGATCGAGCAGTTCTTC. The encoded protein is CASSPGQGQIEQFF.

The chain has TRBV5-8 and TRBJ1-3, with a tentative D call TRBD1 (5 bases). The CDR3 runs to 15 residues. CDR1 is SGHTS, CDR2 YDEGEE, per germline. The ends were cut back, 2 bases at V and 2 bases at J, with 11 bases in the middle. CDR3 sequence: CASSLQVLPGNTIYF. The CDR3 bases are TGTGCCAGCAGCTTACAGGTCTTACCTGGAAACACCATATATTTT.